This entry lists 28 T cell receptor beta chains sequenced from one sample in a study of cytomegalovirus exposure and HLA in healthy donors. Primers: 60 Vbeta forward and 13 Jbeta reverse. Sequenced by immunoSEQ multiplex PCR; TCRdb stores in-frame clones only, minus some. The sample records about 180,000 clones, 75% to 80% being singletons. Specimen: PBMCs. The receptors originated from a middle-aged man in good health and CMV-seropositive.

This sequence joins TRBV10-1 and TRBJ2-3; D might be TRBD1 (6 bases). This CDR3 contains 14 residues. Per germline, CDR1 WNHNN and CDR2 SYGVQD (reference sequence). V was shortened by 3 bases and J by 5 bases, with 12 bases between the two germline ends. The CDR3 loop reads CASSDSGVRDTQYF. CDR3 sequence (DNA): TGCGCCAGCAGTGACTCAGGGGTGAGAGATACGCAGTATTTT.

The chain employs TRBV19 and TRBJ1-5; TRBD1 is a possible D gene (5 bases). CDR3 size: 13 residues. CDR1 and CDR2 from the germline V gene are LNHDA and SQIVND (reference sequence). V lost 11 bases, J lost 4 bases, and 15 bases lay in between. The CDR3, as DNA: TGTGCCTCCAGGAGGGGCGAGAATCAGCCCCAGCATTTT. Its translation is CASRRGENQPQHF.

This clone was seen a single time. The genes are TRBV4-2 and TRBJ2-1; TRBD2 aligns across 14 bases. This CDR3 has 16 amino acids. V was pared by 1 base and J by 9 bases, with 5 bases of the junction left unmatched. The germline V gene encodes CDR1 LGHNA and CDR2 YNFKEQ. As DNA, the CDR3 is TGTGCCAGCAGCCAAGCTGGGACTAGCGGGAGTCTTGAGCAGTTCTTC. Translation: CASSQAGTSGSLEQFF.

The chain combines TRBV5-1 with TRBJ2-2, with D unclear. The length of the CDR3 is 14 residues. The germline CDR1 and CDR2 sequences are SGHRS and YFSETQ. Trimming left V 4 bases short and J 2 bases short, with 9 bases between. CDR3 nucleotides: TGCGCCAGCAGCGCGGAAGCTAACACCGGGGAGCTGTTTTTT. Translated, it gives CASSAEANTGELFF.

The chain carries TRBV21-1 and TRBJ2-7; TRBD2, the table's D call, was not compared with the DNA. TRBV21-1 counts as a pseudogene. This CDR3 region has 17 residues. The CDR3: CASSKGEDSGSSYEQYF. The CDR3 nucleotides are TGTGCCAGCAGCAAAGGGGAGGATAGCGGGAGTTCCTACGAGCAGTACTTC.

As DNA, the CDR3 is TGTGCCAGCAGTCCAGATAGGGAGGGCTATAGCAATCAGCCCCAGCATTTT. It encodes CASSPDREGYSNQPQHF. The J gene is TRBJ1-5, the V gene TRBV28; D unclear. Germline CDR1 and CDR2: MDHEN and SYDVKM. V was trimmed by 5 bases and J by 0 bases, leaving 17 bases between them. The CDR3 is 17 amino acids.

This rearrangement joins TRBV11-3 to TRBJ2-6, with D perhaps TRBD2 (5 bases). The germline gives CDR1 SGHNT, CDR2 YENEEA. V lost 5 bases and J lost 5, with 16 bases in between. CDR3 length: 16 amino acids. CDR3 region: CASSPGLRVWANVLTF. CDR3 coding DNA: TGTGCCAGCAGCCCCGGACTGCGCGTGTGGGCCAACGTCCTGACTTTC.

This chain connects TRBV15 to TRBJ2-7, with D hard to call. The V gene lost 0 bases and the J gene lost 6 bases, with 9 bases spanning the gap. Germline V gene lookup returns CDR1 LNHNV and CDR2 YYDKDF (reference sequence). This CDR3 has 13 residues. The CDR3 DNA reads TGTGCCACCAGCAGAGACAAGCTCGGCGAGCAGTACTTC. It codes for CATSRDKLGEQYF.

The V call is TRBV27, the J call TRBJ2-3; no clear D. CDR1 and CDR2 from the germline V gene are MNHEY and SMNVEV (reference sequence). V gave up 4 bases and J gave up 0 bases, with 8 bases separating them. This CDR3 is built from 14 residues. The CDR3 protein is CASSWATSTDTQYF. The CDR3 DNA sequence: TGTGCCAGCAGTTGGGCGACCAGCACAGATACGCAGTATTTT.

V usage is TRBV5-6 and J usage is TRBJ2-7, with TRBD1 identical over 9 bases. This CDR3 comprises 15 residues. V gave up 0 bases and J gave up 2 bases; unmatched junction bases: 3. Germline V gene data show CDR1 as SGHDT and CDR2 as YYEEEE. The CDR3 here is CASSLGDRAPYEQYF. The CDR3 DNA sequence: TGTGCCAGCAGCTTGGGGGACAGGGCACCCTACGAGCAGTACTTC.

This rearrangement joins TRBV7-9 to TRBJ2-1; 8 bases agree with TRBD2. From germline, CDR1 is SEHNR and CDR2 FQNEAQ (reference sequence). The CDR3 is 15 residues long. V was clipped by 9 bases and J by 4 bases; unmatched bases: 11. This CDR3 reads CARSTHAGGYNEQFF. The CDR3 DNA reads as TGTGCCAGGTCGACCCACGCGGGAGGTTACAATGAGCAGTTCTTC. Full variable domain (remainder filled in from reference TRBV7-9 and TRBJ2-1): DTGVSQNPRHKITKRGQNVTFRCDPISEHNRLYWYRQTLGQGPEFLTYFQNEAQLEKSRLLSDRFSAERPKGSFSTLEIQRTEQGDSAMYLCARSTHAGGYNEQFFGPGTRLTVL.

This clone has more than one count but fewer than ten. This chain uses TRBV2 with TRBJ1-2; perhaps TRBD1 as D (6 bases). From germline, CDR1 is SNHLY and CDR2 FYNNEI. CDR3 size: 14 residues. The V and J ends lost 7 bases and 3 bases respectively, with 15 bases between them. The chain's CDR3 is CASTEQGFDYGYTF. The CDR3 DNA reads TGTGCCAGCACCGAACAGGGCTTCGACTATGGCTACACCTTC. Based on the CDR3 plus reference TRBV2 and TRBJ1-2, the full variable domain is EPEVTQTPSHQVTQMGQEVILRCVPISNHLYFYWYRQILGQKVEFLVSFYNNEISEKSEIFDDQFSVERPDGSNFTLKIRSTKLEDSAMYFCASTEQGFDYGYTFGSGTRLTVV.

The chain is built from TRBV27 and TRBJ1-2; the D gene is possibly TRBD1 (6 bases). The CDR3 has 14 residues. The V gene's germline CDR1 is MNHEY and CDR2 SMNVEV (reference sequence). The V gene lost 0 bases and the J gene lost 7 bases, with 12 bases spanning the gap. CDR3 sequence reads: CASSLSRGGGGYTF. The CDR3, as DNA: TGTGCCAGCAGTTTATCGAGGGGGGGCGGTGGCTACACCTTC.

The chain couples TRBV29-1 to TRBJ2-7; 10 bases align to TRBD1. Losses at the gene ends were 3 bases for V and 5 bases for J; bases not matched to a gene: 4. This CDR3 comprises 13 residues. CDR1 SQVTM and CDR2 ANQGSEA come from the germline V gene. The CDR3 spells CSVEKGQGNEQYF. The CDR3 bases are TGCAGCGTTGAGAAGGGACAGGGGAACGAGCAGTACTTC.

The rearrangement joins TRBV4-1 to TRBJ2-1; 13 bases match TRBD2. The germline gives CDR1 MGHRA, CDR2 YSYEKL. CDR3 length: 16 amino acids. V trimming: 4 bases; J trimming: 6 bases; junction bases outside the gene matches: 6. The DNA for the CDR3 is TGCGCCAGCAGCCCACCGGGACTAGCGGGAATCAATGAGCAGTTCTTC. This codes for CASSPPGLAGINEQFF.

J is TRBJ2-1 and V is TRBV29-1; 11 bases are shared with TRBD2. CDR1 is SQVTM, CDR2 ANQGSEA, per germline. The CDR3 contains 18 residues. Trimming removed 2 bases from V and 3 bases from J; junction bases left unmatched: 12. The CDR3 sequence: CSVETASGRPGVYNEQFF. CDR3 bases: TGCAGCGTTGAAACGGCTAGCGGGAGGCCGGGGGTCTACAATGAGCAGTTCTTC.

The chain recombines TRBV7-9 with TRBJ2-7; 7 bases align to TRBD1. The J segment lost 12 bases and the V segment lost 4 bases, leaving 9 bases of the junction unmatched. From germline, CDR1 is SEHNR and CDR2 FQNEAQ (reference sequence). The CDR3 extends over 12 amino acids. The CDR3 here is CASSWEGQETYF. Here the CDR3 DNA reads TGTGCCAGCAGCTGGGAAGGACAGGAGACGTACTTC.

This sequence joins TRBV2 and TRBJ1-1; TRBD1 might be the D (5 bases). Trimming took off 4 bases at V and 2 bases at J, with 11 bases between the two ends. Germline V gene sequence: CDR1 SNHLY, CDR2 FYNNEI. The CDR3 has 14 amino acids. The CDR3 DNA sequence: TGTGCCAGCAGTGTCTGGGGGGGAAACACTGAAGCTTTCTTT. This sequence encodes CASSVWGGNTEAFF.

This clone was detected only once. The chain is built from TRBV6-5 and TRBJ1-5, with unresolved D. The CDR3 is 15 residues long. V shed 5 bases and J shed 2 bases, with 13 bases lying between them. Germline CDR1 and CDR2: MNHEY and SVGAGI. Written as DNA, the CDR3 is TGTGCCAGCAGTCGAGAGAGGAGTCGCAATCAGCCCCAGCATTTT. This codes for CASSRERSRNQPQHF.

The gene calls are TRBV15 and TRBJ1-3; D is possibly TRBD1 (5 bases). The CDR3 runs to 15 residues. The ends were cut back, 3 bases at V and 2 bases at J, with 11 bases in the middle. Germline loops: CDR1 LNHNV, CDR2 YYDKDF (reference sequence). CDR3 DNA: TGTGCCACCAGCAGTCGGGGGTGGCCTGGAAACACCATATATTTT. Translated: CATSSRGWPGNTIYF. Looking up the rest from reference TRBV15 and TRBJ1-3 gives the full variable domain: DAMVIQNPRYQVTQFGKPVTLSCSQTLNHNVMYWYQQKSSQAPKLLFHYYDKDFNNEADTPDNFQSRRPNTSFCFLDIRSPGLGDTAMYLCATSSRGWPGNTIYFGEGSWLTVV.

The rearrangement joins TRBV5-6 to TRBJ1-1; D possibly corresponds to TRBD1 (5 bases). The CDR3 loop spans 16 amino acids. The germline V gene encodes CDR1 SGHDT and CDR2 YYEEEE. V was pared by 4 bases and J by 5 bases, with 21 bases between. This CDR3 is CASSLAWGRSGTEAFF. In nucleotides, the CDR3 is TGTGCCAGCAGCCTCGCCTGGGGGAGGAGTGGAACTGAAGCTTTCTTT.

V is TRBV27 and J is TRBJ2-4; 8 nucleotides line up with TRBD2. The germline gives CDR1 MNHEY, CDR2 SMNVEV (reference sequence). Germline trimming cut 2 bases from V and 7 bases from J; bases unmatched to any gene: 7. The CDR3 runs to 15 residues. This chain's CDR3 is CASSLTTGGQNIQYF. In DNA form, the CDR3 reads TGTGCCAGCAGTTTAACCACGGGAGGGCAGAACATTCAGTACTTC.

The chain recombines TRBV19 with TRBJ2-7; D is ambiguous. Looked up from germline, CDR1 is LNHDA and CDR2 is SQIVND (reference sequence). The V end lost 3 bases, the J end lost 0 bases, and 12 bases lay between the germline ends. The CDR3 length is 15 residues. CDR3 sequence reads: CASSISTRPSYEQYF. The DNA for the CDR3 is TGTGCCAGTAGTATCTCGACCAGGCCCTCCTACGAGCAGTACTTC.

The V call is TRBV28, the J call TRBJ2-7; D is possibly TRBD1 (5 bases). This CDR3 has 13 residues. The ends were cut back, 3 bases at V and 4 bases at J, with 10 bases in the middle. CDR1 and CDR2 (germline): MDHEN, SYDVKM. The CDR3 is CASSLGRIYEQYF. The CDR3 DNA is TGTGCCAGCAGTTTGGGGCGGATATACGAGCAGTACTTC.

This rearrangement joins TRBV5-1 to TRBJ2-3; 9 bases fit TRBD1. Losses at the gene ends were 3 bases for V and 4 bases for J; bases not matched to a gene: 6. Germline CDR1 reads SGHRS; CDR2 reads YFSETQ. CDR3 length: 15 amino acids. The CDR3 here is CASSSGTGNADTQYF. CDR3 nucleotide sequence: TGCGCCAGCAGCTCGGGGACAGGGAATGCAGATACGCAGTATTTT. Combining the CDR3 with reference TRBV5-1 and TRBJ2-3 gives the whole variable domain KAGVTQTPRYLIKTRGQQVTLSCSPISGHRSVSWYQQTPGQGLQFLFEYFSETQRNKGNFPGRFSGRQFSNSRSEMNVSTLELGDSALYLCASSSGTGNADTQYFGPGTRLTVL.

Note on this clone: One junction end does not reproduce the germline sequence, and a read error may be involved. The chain combines TRBV28 with TRBJ2-6; TRBD1 agrees at 12 bases. Germline values: CDR1 MDHEN, CDR2 SYDVKM. This CDR3 is built from 18 residues. This CDR3 is CASSSLPGQGAGANGLTF. In nucleotides, the CDR3 is TGTGCCAGCAGCTCGCTCCCGGGACAGGGGGCTGGGGCCAACGGCCTGACTTTC.

The chain has TRBV29-1 and TRBJ1-1; D unresolved. CDR3 length: 11 amino acids. Germline V CDR1 and CDR2: SQVTM, ANQGSEA. Between the trimmed V and J ends, which lost 5 bases and 7 bases, there was a span of 11 bases. The CDR3 sequence is CSVWRGLEAFF. The CDR3, as DNA: TGCAGCGTTTGGCGGGGTCTTGAAGCTTTCTTT.

This clone was seen more than once but under ten times. The chain recombines TRBV6-6 with TRBJ2-7; D is possibly TRBD1 (6 bases). Germline CDR1 reads MNHNY; CDR2 reads SVGAGI (reference sequence). This CDR3 is built from 16 residues. The ends were cut back, 0 bases at V and 0 bases at J, with 12 bases in the middle. CDR3 protein: CASSYSRGTSSYEQYF. CDR3 in DNA: TGTGCCAGCAGTTACTCGAGGGGGACCTCCTCCTACGAGCAGTACTTC.